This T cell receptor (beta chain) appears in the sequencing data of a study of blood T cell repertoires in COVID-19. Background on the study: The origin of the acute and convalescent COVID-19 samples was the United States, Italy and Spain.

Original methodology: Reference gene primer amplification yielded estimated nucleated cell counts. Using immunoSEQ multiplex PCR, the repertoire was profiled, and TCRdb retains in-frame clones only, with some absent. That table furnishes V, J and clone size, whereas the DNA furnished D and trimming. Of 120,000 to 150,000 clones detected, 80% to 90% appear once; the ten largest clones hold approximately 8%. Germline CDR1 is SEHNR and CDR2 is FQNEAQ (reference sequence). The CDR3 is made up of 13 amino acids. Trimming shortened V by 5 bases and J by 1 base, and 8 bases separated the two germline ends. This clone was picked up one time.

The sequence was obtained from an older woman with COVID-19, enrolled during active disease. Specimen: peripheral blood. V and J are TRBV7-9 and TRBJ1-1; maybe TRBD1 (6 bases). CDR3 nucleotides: TGTGCCAGCAGCCCCAGGGGGAACACTGAAGCTTTCTTT. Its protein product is CASSPRGNTEAFF.